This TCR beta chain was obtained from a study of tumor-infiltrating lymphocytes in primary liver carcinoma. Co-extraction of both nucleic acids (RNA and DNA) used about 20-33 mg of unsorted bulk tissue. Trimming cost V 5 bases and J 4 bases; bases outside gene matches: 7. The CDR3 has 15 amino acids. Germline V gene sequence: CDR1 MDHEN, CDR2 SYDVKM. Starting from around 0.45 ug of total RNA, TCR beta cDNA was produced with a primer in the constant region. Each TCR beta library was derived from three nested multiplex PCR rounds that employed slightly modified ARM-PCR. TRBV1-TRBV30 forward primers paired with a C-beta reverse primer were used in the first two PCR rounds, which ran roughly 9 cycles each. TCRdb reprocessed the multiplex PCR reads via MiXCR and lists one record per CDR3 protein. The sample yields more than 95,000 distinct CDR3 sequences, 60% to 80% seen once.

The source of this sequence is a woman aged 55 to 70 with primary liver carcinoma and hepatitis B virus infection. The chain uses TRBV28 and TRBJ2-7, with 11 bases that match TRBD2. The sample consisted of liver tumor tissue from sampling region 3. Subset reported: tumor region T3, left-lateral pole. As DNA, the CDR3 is TGTGCCAGCAGTGATCCTAGCGGGGGGAGGTACGAGCAGTACTTC. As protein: CASSDPSGGRYEQYF.